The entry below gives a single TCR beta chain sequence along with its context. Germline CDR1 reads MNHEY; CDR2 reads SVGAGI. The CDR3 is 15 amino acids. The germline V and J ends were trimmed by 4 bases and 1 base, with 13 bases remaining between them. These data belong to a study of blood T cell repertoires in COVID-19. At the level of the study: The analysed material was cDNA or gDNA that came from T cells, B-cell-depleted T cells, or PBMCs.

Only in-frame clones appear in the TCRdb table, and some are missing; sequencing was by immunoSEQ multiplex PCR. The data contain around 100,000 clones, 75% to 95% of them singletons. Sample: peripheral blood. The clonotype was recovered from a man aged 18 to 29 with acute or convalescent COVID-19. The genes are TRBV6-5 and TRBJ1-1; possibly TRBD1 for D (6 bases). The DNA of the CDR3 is TGTGCCAGCAGTTCCCCCGCCAGGGGGAACACTGAAGCTTTCTTT. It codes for CASSSPARGNTEAFF.